The 32 T cell receptor beta chains below were found in one sample sequenced in a study of CD8 T cells in Susac syndrome. With random hexamers, reverse transcription was performed on about 0.5 to 1 ug of RNA. TCRdb analysed the immunoSEQ multiplex PCR reads with MiXCR anew, one entry per CDR3 protein. In the table there are about 120,000 distinct CDR3 sequences, 94% of which are singletons. The sample taken for sequencing was CD4+ T cells from PBMCs. These receptors were obtained from a human donor in good health.

Points on this clonotype: At one end the junction does not follow the germline gene, possibly because of a read error. The V and J genes are TRBV5-1 and TRBJ2-5; 7 bases map to TRBD2. This CDR3 region has 12 residues. Looked up from germline, CDR1 is SGHRS and CDR2 is YFSETQ. Written as DNA, the CDR3 is TGTGCCAGCAGTTTAGCGGGAGAGACCCAGTACTTC. Translated, it gives CASSLAGETQYF.

The chain combines TRBV29-1 with TRBJ2-7; D is unresolved. CDR1 SQVTM and CDR2 ANQGSEA come from the germline V gene. Trimming removed 5 bases from V and 4 bases from J, with 12 bases in between. The CDR3 loop spans 12 amino acids. In DNA, the CDR3 is TGCAGCGTTCTTTACGGTCATTACGAGCAGTACTTC. Amino acids: CSVLYGHYEQYF.

V is TRBV6-5 and J is TRBJ1-1; D gene uncertain. Germline V gives CDR1 MNHEY, CDR2 SVGAGI. The CDR3 is 17 amino acids. With 0 bases removed from V and 1 base from J, the gap between germline ends came to 15 bases. CDR3 DNA: TGTGCCAGCAGTTACTCGATTTCAGGACGAGCGAACACTGAAGCTTTCTTT. It codes for CASSYSISGRANTEAFF.

CDR3 nucleotides: TGTGCCAGCAGTCCCTGGACAGAGGGATTCTATGGCTACACCTTC. As protein: CASSPWTEGFYGYTF. The J gene is TRBJ1-2, the V gene TRBV27, with D maybe TRBD1 (6 bases). Per the germline V gene, CDR1 is MNHEY and CDR2 is SMNVEV (reference sequence). The CDR3 extends over 15 amino acids. V lost 5 bases, J lost 4 bases, and 17 bases lay in between.

This chain connects TRBV6-1 to TRBJ1-5; unclear D gene. V lost 0 bases to trimming and J lost 0 bases, with 9 bases between them. CDR1 and CDR2 from the germline V gene are MNHNS and SASEGT. This CDR3 has 16 residues. The DNA for the CDR3 is TGTGCCAGCAGTGAAGCCTTGGGGATTAGCAATCAGCCCCAGCATTTT. This codes for CASSEALGISNQPQHF.

The rearrangement joins TRBV6-5 to TRBJ2-7; the match to TRBD1 covers 8 bases. The CDR3 spans 15 residues. The J segment lost 6 bases and the V segment lost 0 bases, leaving 7 bases of the junction unmatched. Germline V gene sequence: CDR1 MNHEY, CDR2 SVGAGI. In nucleotides, the CDR3 is TGTGCCAGCAGTTACTCGACTCAGGGGGCTTTCGAGCAGTACTTC. Its translation is CASSYSTQGAFEQYF.

The chain couples TRBV2 to TRBJ2-1, with 14 bases aligning to TRBD2. This CDR3 spans 15 amino acids. Trimming cost V 6 bases and J 10 bases; bases outside gene matches: 8. Germline V gene sequence: CDR1 SNHLY, CDR2 FYNNEI. CDR3 in DNA: TGTGCCAGCAGGGGGACTAGCGGGAGACTTTCCGAGCAGTTCTTC. Protein sequence: CASRGTSGRLSEQFF. Full variable domain (rest looked up from reference TRBV2 and TRBJ2-1): EPEVTQTPSHQVTQMGQEVILRCVPISNHLYFYWYRQILGQKVEFLVSFYNNEISEKSEIFDDQFSVERPDGSNFTLKIRSTKLEDSAMYFCASRGTSGRLSEQFFGPGTRLTVL.

This clonotype was seen once. The chain has TRBV5-1 and TRBJ2-7, with unresolved D. The CDR3 sequence is 13 residues long. V lost 0 bases to trimming and J lost 3 bases, with 7 bases between them. CDR1 and CDR2 from the germline V gene are SGHRS and YFSETQ. CDR3 in amino acids: CASSLEEFYEQYF. CDR3 coding DNA: TGCGCCAGCAGCTTGGAGGAGTTCTACGAGCAGTACTTC. The full variable domain, its missing parts supplied by reference TRBV5-1 and TRBJ2-7, is KAGVTQTPRYLIKTRGQQVTLSCSPISGHRSVSWYQQTPGQGLQFLFEYFSETQRNKGNFPGRFSGRQFSNSRSEMNVSTLELGDSALYLCASSLEEFYEQYFGPGTRLTVT.

This sequence joins TRBV7-2 and TRBJ2-7, with D unresolved. Trimming left V 1 base short and J 2 bases short, with 15 bases between. This CDR3 spans 16 amino acids. CDR1 is SGHTA and CDR2 is FQGNSA in the germline V gene. The CDR3 region has the DNA TGTGCCAGCAGCTTAGGGGATCGGCGGTTCACCTACGAGCAGTACTTC. Translation: CASSLGDRRFTYEQYF.

The chain links TRBV3-1 to TRBJ2-1; the D is unclear. Deletions cut 3 bases from V and 9 bases from J, with 6 bases between. The CDR3 sequence is 11 residues long. Germline CDR1 is LGHDT and CDR2 is YNNKEL (reference sequence). CDR3 DNA sequence: TGTGCCAGCAGCCAGACGAGTGAGCAGTTCTTC. Translation: CASSQTSEQFF.

The J gene is TRBJ2-1, the V gene TRBV27; D unresolved. This CDR3 has 15 residues. Germline V gene data show CDR1 as MNHEY and CDR2 as SMNVEV (reference sequence). Between the trimmed V and J ends, which lost 0 bases and 8 bases, there was a span of 14 bases. The CDR3 coding sequence is TGTGCCAGCAGTTTATCGGGTCAGATTTGGGATGAGCAGTTCTTC. Protein product: CASSLSGQIWDEQFF.

This chain joins TRBV7-2 and TRBJ2-7, with TRBD2 matching over 7 bases. Losses at the gene ends were 1 base for V and 5 bases for J; bases not matched to a gene: 8. This CDR3 has 15 residues. Germline-derived CDR1 and CDR2 are SGHTA and FQGNSA. CDR3 sequence (DNA): TGTGCCAGCAGCTTAGTGTGGAGCGGGACTCACGAGCAGTACTTC. It encodes CASSLVWSGTHEQYF.

The chain uses TRBV28 and TRBJ1-5; weak D call: TRBD1 (5 bases). There are 13 residues in the CDR3. V lost 7 bases, J lost 5 bases, and 12 bases lay in between. Germline V gene lookup returns CDR1 MDHEN and CDR2 SYDVKM. CDR3 DNA sequence: TGTGCCAGCACCGAGGGGAGGCATCAGCCCCAGCATTTT. It encodes CASTEGRHQPQHF. The variable domain in full, with the rest retrieved from reference TRBV28 and TRBJ1-5, is DVKVTQSSRYLVKRTGEKVFLECVQDMDHENMFWYRQDPGLGLRLIYFSYDVKMKEKGDIPEGYSVSREKKERFSLILESASTNQTSMYLCASTEGRHQPQHFGDGTRLSIL.

The chain employs TRBV5-1 and TRBJ2-7, with 11 nucleotides matching TRBD2. From germline, CDR1 is SGHRS and CDR2 YFSETQ. This CDR3 region has 18 residues. V lost 4 bases, J lost 0 bases, and 12 bases stayed unmatched. The CDR3 here is CASSLTWTSGQSSYEQYF. CDR3 nucleotide sequence: TGCGCCAGCAGCCTAACCTGGACTAGCGGGCAAAGCTCCTACGAGCAGTACTTC.

V gene TRBV3-1 combines with J gene TRBJ2-7; 13 bases agree with TRBD2. The CDR3 sequence is 17 residues long. V shed 2 bases and J 5 bases; nucleotides not matched to a gene: 9. Germline CDR1 reads LGHDT; CDR2 reads YNNKEL (reference sequence). In nucleotides, the CDR3 is TGTGCCAGCAGCCAACTCGGACTAGCGGGAGATCGGAACGAGCAGTACTTC. Translation: CASSQLGLAGDRNEQYF.

In this sample, this clonotype turned up once. The rearrangement joins TRBV20-1 to TRBJ2-7; 11 bases fit TRBD2. J was trimmed by 1 base and V by 6 bases; bases with no gene match: 5. Germline-derived CDR1 and CDR2 are DFQATT and SNEGSKA (reference sequence). The CDR3 spans 14 residues. CDR3 residues: CSAKGLAESYEQYF. The CDR3 DNA sequence: TGCAGTGCCAAGGGACTAGCGGAGTCCTACGAGCAGTACTTC.

The rearrangement joins TRBV12-3 or TRBV12-4 to TRBJ2-7; D ambiguous. The CDR3 totals 15 residues. V was clipped by 0 bases and J by 5 bases, with 14 bases between them. CDR3: CASSLALGPQNEQYF. Written as DNA, the CDR3 is TGTGCCAGCAGTTTAGCGTTGGGCCCTCAGAACGAGCAGTACTTC.

V gene TRBV5-1 combines with J gene TRBJ2-1; 7 positions match TRBD2. The trim removed 2 bases at V and 5 bases at J, leaving 7 bases unmatched. The germline V gene encodes CDR1 SGHRS and CDR2 YFSETQ. The CDR3 runs 15 residues. CDR3 amino acids: CASSLEGLTNNEQFF. CDR3 nucleotide sequence: TGCGCCAGCAGCTTAGAGGGACTAACCAACAATGAGCAGTTCTTC.

This sequence joins TRBV19 and TRBJ1-1; D remains unclear. Germline values: CDR1 LNHDA, CDR2 SQIVND (reference sequence). CDR3 size: 14 residues. V was trimmed by 5 bases and J by 1 base, leaving 11 bases between them. CDR3 region: CASSPVLENTEAFF. The CDR3 DNA reads as TGTGCCAGTAGTCCTGTACTAGAGAACACTGAAGCTTTCTTT.

V is TRBV5-6 and J is TRBJ2-3, with D tentatively TRBD2 (7 bases). Trimming took 2 bases from V and 6 from J, leaving 13 bases between them. CDR1 is SGHDT, CDR2 YYEEEE, per germline. The CDR3 has 14 amino acids. In DNA form, the CDR3 reads TGTGCCAGCAGCTTCCGGGGGGCAGGGGATACGCAGTATTTT. It is translated as CASSFRGAGDTQYF.

The chain combines TRBV7-3 with TRBJ1-1; D is possibly TRBD1 (5 bases). In germline, CDR1 is SGHTA, CDR2 FQGTGA. Deletions cut 1 base from V and 2 bases from J, with 17 bases between. The CDR3 sequence is 17 residues long. The CDR3 here is CASSLNGGYGKNTEAFF. The CDR3 nucleotides are TGTGCCAGCAGCTTAAACGGGGGATACGGTAAAAACACTGAAGCTTTCTTT. Looking up the rest from reference TRBV7-3 and TRBJ1-1 gives the full variable domain: GAGVSQTPSNKVTEKGKYVELRCDPISGHTALYWYRQSLGQGPEFLIYFQGTGAADDSGLPNDRFFAVRPEGSVSTLKIQRTERGDSAVYLCASSLNGGYGKNTEAFFGQGTRLTVV.

This clonotype was detected once. This chain joins TRBV7-3 and TRBJ2-7, with TRBD2 matching over 10 bases. Germline values: CDR1 SGHTA, CDR2 FQGTGA. This CDR3 comprises 15 residues. Trimming at V came to 2 bases and at J to 3 bases, leaving 4 bases not matched to a gene. The CDR3 region has the DNA TGTGCCAGCAGCTTACGAGCGGGAGGGGACTACGAGCAGTACTTC. Encoded protein: CASSLRAGGDYEQYF.

The chain combines TRBV5-6 with TRBJ2-2, with D tentatively TRBD1 or TRBD2 (5 bases each). Germline V gene lookup returns CDR1 SGHDT and CDR2 YYEEEE. Trimming stripped 0 bases from V and 2 bases from J, with 8 bases between. CDR3 length: 15 residues. The CDR3 sequence is CASSLAGTNTGELFF. For the CDR3, the DNA is TGTGCCAGCAGCTTGGCGGGGACCAACACCGGGGAGCTGTTTTTT.

The V and J genes are TRBV30 and TRBJ2-1; 10 nucleotides line up with TRBD2. This CDR3 region has 14 residues. CDR1 and CDR2 from the germline V gene are GTSNPN and SVGIG (reference sequence). The junction had 10 bases not matched to a gene; V was cut back by 5 bases and J by 9 bases. The CDR3 nucleotides read TGTGCCTGGTCCGGTTTAAGCGGGAGGGGTGAGCAGTTCTTC. Translating gives CAWSGLSGRGEQFF. Together with reference TRBV30 and TRBJ2-1, the CDR3 gives the full variable domain: SQTIHQWPATLVQPVGSPLSLECTVEGTSNPNLYWYRQAAGRGLQLLFYSVGIGQISSEVPQNLSASRPQDRQFILSSKKLLLSDSGFYLCAWSGLSGRGEQFFGPGTRLTVL.

The rearrangement joins TRBV6-1 to TRBJ2-1; no definite D call. V dropped 3 bases and J dropped 8 bases, with 14 bases sitting between them. The length of the CDR3 is 14 residues. Germline lookup yields CDR1 MNHNS and CDR2 SASEGT. CDR3 nucleotides: TGTGCCAGCAGTGATGGTGTTAGTTTCGATGAGCAGTTCTTC. Protein product: CASSDGVSFDEQFF.

The chain joins TRBV15 to TRBJ2-2, with a weak D call TRBD1 (5 bases). CDR1 LNHNV and CDR2 YYDKDF come from the germline V gene (reference sequence). The CDR3 sequence is 17 residues long. With 0 bases removed from V and 1 base from J, the gap between germline ends came to 12 bases. The CDR3 DNA is TGTGCCACCAGCAGAGAACCCAGGCAGGGGAACACCGGGGAGCTGTTTTTT. Its protein is CATSREPRQGNTGELFF.

In DNA, the CDR3 is TGTGCCAGCAGTGTACCCGGGGAGCTCTTAGCCAAAAACATTCAGTACTTC. It specifies CASSVPGELLAKNIQYF. This chain joins TRBV2 and TRBJ2-4, with D maybe TRBD2 (5 bases). Looked up from germline, CDR1 is SNHLY and CDR2 is FYNNEI. V dropped 4 bases and J dropped 0 bases, with 16 bases sitting between them. This CDR3 spans 17 amino acids.

This clonotype is a singleton in its sample. This rearrangement joins TRBV7-6 to TRBJ2-3; TRBD2 is a possible D gene (5 bases). CDR3 size: 16 residues. The V end lost 2 bases, the J end lost 0 bases, and 12 bases lay between the germline ends. Germline V CDR1 and CDR2: SGHVS, FNYEAQ. CDR3 loop: CASSLKAAPSTDTQYF. CDR3 coding DNA: TGTGCCAGCAGCTTAAAAGCGGCACCTAGCACAGATACGCAGTATTTT.

This clonotype showed up just once. V and J are TRBV20-1 and TRBJ2-5, with a possible D match to TRBD1 (6 bases). Germline assignment: CDR1 DFQATT and CDR2 SNEGSKA (reference sequence). This CDR3 has 14 amino acids. V lost 1 base, J lost 8 bases, and 17 bases lay in between. CDR3 DNA: TGCAGTGCTAGAGTACAGGGATTTTCAGAAACCCAGTACTTC. This encodes CSARVQGFSETQYF.

V and J are TRBV11-3 and TRBJ1-1; D call uncertain. Trimming stripped 3 bases from V and 4 bases from J, with 9 bases between. Germline loops: CDR1 SGHNT, CDR2 YENEEA. The CDR3 sequence is 13 residues long. CDR3 DNA: TGTGCCAGCAGCTTGATTAAGGGCACTGAAGCTTTCTTT. It specifies CASSLIKGTEAFF.

The chain employs TRBV6-1 and TRBJ2-5; D remains unclear. V was cut by 2 bases and J by 4 bases, with 2 bases left in between. The CDR3 loop spans 11 amino acids. Germline assignment: CDR1 MNHNS and CDR2 SASEGT. This CDR3 reads CASSEIETQYF. The CDR3 DNA reads as TGTGCCAGCAGTGAAATAGAGACCCAGTACTTC.

The chain is built from TRBV29-1 and TRBJ1-5, with 10 bases that match TRBD1. The CDR3 runs to 14 residues. CDR1 is SQVTM, CDR2 ANQGSEA, per germline. V gave up 6 bases and J gave up 1 base; unmatched junction bases: 3. The CDR3: CSVRTGGSNQPQHF. Here the CDR3 DNA reads TGCAGCGTCCGGACAGGGGGGAGCAATCAGCCCCAGCATTTT.